The clone carrying this T cell receptor beta chain turned up a few times. Its antigen remains unknown. The CDR3 consists of 13 residues. Trimming pared 3 bases from V and 6 bases from J, leaving 12 bases between. Germline CDR1 reads DFQATT; CDR2 reads SNEGSKA (reference sequence). The 5'RACE method, run with constant-segment primers, produced TCR alpha and TCR beta cDNA libraries (carrying sample barcodes and UMIs). TCRdb called the 5' RACE reads again in MiXCR, with one record for every CDR3 protein. The data show approximately 300,000 distinct CDR3 sequences, 7% to 10% seen once. This record comes from a study of T-cell memory formation after mild COVID-19. Whole-study results and caveats: Detection of some responders pre-infection suggested pre-existing cross-reactive memory T cells participated.

The chain has TRBV20-1 and TRBJ2-4; weak D call: TRBD2 (6 bases). Sequencing was done on a sample of PBMCs or a T cell subset sorted from them (not recorded which). The sequence was obtained from a man younger than 30 who had mild COVID-19 (a few samples of this study predate the infection). Cell type and time point are not known. Here the CDR3 DNA reads TGCAGTGCTAGTTCCCACGGGGGAAACATTCAGTACTTC. It encodes CSASSHGGNIQYF.